One and the same sample provided the 3 T cell receptor beta chains below, sequenced in a study of blood T cell repertoires in COVID-19. Only in-frame clones appear in the TCRdb table, and some are missing; sequencing was by immunoSEQ multiplex PCR. Here the sample spans over 60,000 clones, around 90% being singletons. Sequencing was done on a sample of peripheral blood. These receptors all come from a man aged 50 to 59 with COVID-19, enrolled during active disease.

CDR3 nucleotides: TGTGCCAGTAGTAACAGGGATGGTGGCTACACCTTC. Protein sequence: CASSNRDGGYTF. This sequence joins TRBV19 and TRBJ1-2, with D possibly matching TRBD1 (6 bases). Germline assignment: CDR1 LNHDA and CDR2 SQIVND (reference sequence). V was trimmed by 4 bases and J by 7 bases, leaving 10 bases between them. This CDR3 spans 12 amino acids.

The rearrangement uses TRBV27 and TRBJ2-1, with TRBD2 matching 7 bases. The V gene end was trimmed by 9 bases and the J gene end by 0 bases; junction bases not matched to a gene: 5. The CDR3 spans 14 residues. Germline lookup yields CDR1 MNHEY and CDR2 SMNVEV (reference sequence). The CDR3 DNA is TGTGCCAGTCGGGGGGTTAGCTCCTACAATGAGCAGTTCTTC. This encodes CASRGVSSYNEQFF.

This chain connects TRBV6-5 to TRBJ1-5; TRBD1 might be the D (5 bases). Germline CDR1 is MNHEY and CDR2 is SVGAGI. Trimming removed 6 bases from V and 1 base from J, with 13 bases in between. There are 15 residues in the CDR3. CDR3 in amino acids: CASRPGNPSNQPQHF. In DNA form, the CDR3 reads TGTGCCAGCAGACCAGGGAATCCGAGCAATCAGCCCCAGCATTTT.